This entry features one TCR beta chain sequence. This sample was taken from a study of CD8 T cells in Susac syndrome. The CDR3 consists of 14 residues. Germline V gene sequence: CDR1 SQVTM, CDR2 ANQGSEA. The trim removed 8 bases at V and 5 bases at J, leaving 13 bases unmatched. Reverse transcription used about 0.45 to 1 ug RNA and random hexamers. MiXCR, run by TCRdb on the immunoSEQ multiplex PCR reads, gives a single entry per CDR3 protein. The profile shows 150,000 to 200,000 distinct CDR3 sequences, 90% to 97% of them singletons. The source of this sequence is a human donor with multiple sclerosis. Sequencing was done on a sample of CD4+ T cells from PBMCs. The chain links TRBV29-1 to TRBJ2-5; 8 bases fit TRBD2. The CDR3 nucleotides are TGCAGCTATCGGGGGGGGCGAGGTTTGGAGACCCAGTACTTC. This translates into CSYRGGRGLETQYF.